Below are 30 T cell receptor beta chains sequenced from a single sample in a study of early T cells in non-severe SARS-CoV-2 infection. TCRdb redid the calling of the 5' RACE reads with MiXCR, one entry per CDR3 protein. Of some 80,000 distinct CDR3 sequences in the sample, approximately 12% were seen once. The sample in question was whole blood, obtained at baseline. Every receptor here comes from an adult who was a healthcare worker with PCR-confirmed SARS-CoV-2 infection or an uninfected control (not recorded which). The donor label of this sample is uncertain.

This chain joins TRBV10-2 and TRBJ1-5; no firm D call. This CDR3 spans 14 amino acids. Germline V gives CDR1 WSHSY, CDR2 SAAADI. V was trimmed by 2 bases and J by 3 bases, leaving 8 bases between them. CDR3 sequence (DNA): TGCGCCAGCAGTGAGCCCGGGTCCAATCAGCCCCAGCATTTT. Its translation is CASSEPGSNQPQHF.

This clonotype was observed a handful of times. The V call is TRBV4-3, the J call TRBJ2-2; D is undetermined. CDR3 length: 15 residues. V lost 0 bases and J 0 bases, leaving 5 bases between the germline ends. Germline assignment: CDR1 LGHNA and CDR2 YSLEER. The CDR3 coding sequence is TGCGCCAGCAGCCAAGACTTGGCGAACACCGGGGAGCTGTTTTTT. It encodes CASSQDLANTGELFF.

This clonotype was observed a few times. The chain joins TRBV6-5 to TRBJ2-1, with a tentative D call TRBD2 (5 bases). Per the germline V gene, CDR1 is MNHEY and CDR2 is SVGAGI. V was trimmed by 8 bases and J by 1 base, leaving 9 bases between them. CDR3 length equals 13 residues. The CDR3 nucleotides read TGTGCCAGCGGTTCGGGGTCCTACAATGAGCAGTTCTTC. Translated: CASGSGSYNEQFF.

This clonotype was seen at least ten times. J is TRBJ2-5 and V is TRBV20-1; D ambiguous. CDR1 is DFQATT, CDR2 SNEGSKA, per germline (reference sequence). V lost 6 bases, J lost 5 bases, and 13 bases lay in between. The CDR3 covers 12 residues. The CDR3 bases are TGCAGTGCGCCCCTGAGGCCGGAGACCCAGTACTTC. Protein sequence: CSAPLRPETQYF.

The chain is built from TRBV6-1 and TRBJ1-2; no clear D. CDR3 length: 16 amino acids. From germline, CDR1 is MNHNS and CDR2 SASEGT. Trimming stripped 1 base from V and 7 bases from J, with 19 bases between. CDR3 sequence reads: CASSEGSGTNPFGYTF. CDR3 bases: TGTGCCAGCAGTGAAGGGAGTGGAACCAACCCCTTTGGCTACACCTTC.

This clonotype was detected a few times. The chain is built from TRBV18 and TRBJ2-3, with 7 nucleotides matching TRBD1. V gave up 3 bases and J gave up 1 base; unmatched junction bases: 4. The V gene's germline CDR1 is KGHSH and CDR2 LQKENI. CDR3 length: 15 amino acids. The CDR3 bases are TGTGCCAGCTCACCCAACAGGGGTGGCACAGATACGCAGTATTTT. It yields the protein CASSPNRGGTDTQYF.

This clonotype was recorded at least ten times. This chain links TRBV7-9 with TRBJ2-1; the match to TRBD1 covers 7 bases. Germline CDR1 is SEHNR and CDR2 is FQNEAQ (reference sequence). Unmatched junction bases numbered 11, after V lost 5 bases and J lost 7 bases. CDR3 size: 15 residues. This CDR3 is CASSARQGDTNEQFF. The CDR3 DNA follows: TGTGCCAGCAGCGCAAGACAGGGAGACACGAATGAGCAGTTCTTC.

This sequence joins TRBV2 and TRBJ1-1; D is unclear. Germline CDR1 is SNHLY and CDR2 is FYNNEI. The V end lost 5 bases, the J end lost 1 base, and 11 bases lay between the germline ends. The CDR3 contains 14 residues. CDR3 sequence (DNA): TGTGCCAGCAGTCAAGGGCGGGGGAACACTGAAGCTTTCTTT. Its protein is CASSQGRGNTEAFF.

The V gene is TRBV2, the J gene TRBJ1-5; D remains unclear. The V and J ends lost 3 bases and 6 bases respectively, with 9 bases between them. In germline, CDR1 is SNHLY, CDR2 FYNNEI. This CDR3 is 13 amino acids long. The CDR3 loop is CASSDAGPQPQHF. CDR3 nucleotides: TGTGCCAGCAGTGACGCCGGGCCTCAGCCCCAGCATTTT.

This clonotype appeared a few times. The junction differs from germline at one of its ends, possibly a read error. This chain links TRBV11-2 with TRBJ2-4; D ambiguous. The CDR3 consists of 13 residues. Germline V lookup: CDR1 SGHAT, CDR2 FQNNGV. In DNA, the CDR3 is TGTGCCAGCAGCTTAGAGGCCAAGAACATTCAGTACTTC. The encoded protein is CASSLEAKNIQYF.

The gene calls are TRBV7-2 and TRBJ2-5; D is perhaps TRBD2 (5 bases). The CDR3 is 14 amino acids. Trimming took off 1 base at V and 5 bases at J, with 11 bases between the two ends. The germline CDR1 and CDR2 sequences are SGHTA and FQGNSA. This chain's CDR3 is CASSLGTLGETQYF. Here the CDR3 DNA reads TGTGCCAGCAGCTTAGGGACTCTGGGGGAGACCCAGTACTTC.

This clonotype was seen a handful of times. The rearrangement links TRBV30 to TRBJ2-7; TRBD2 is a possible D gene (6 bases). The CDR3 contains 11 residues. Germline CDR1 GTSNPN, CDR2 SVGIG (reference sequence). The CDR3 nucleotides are TGTGCACTGAGCGGGTTTCGAGAGCAGTACTTC. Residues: CALSGFREQYF.

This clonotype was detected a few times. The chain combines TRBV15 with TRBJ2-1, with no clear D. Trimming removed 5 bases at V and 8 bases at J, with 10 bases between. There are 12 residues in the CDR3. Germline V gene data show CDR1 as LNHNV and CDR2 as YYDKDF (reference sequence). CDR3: CATSFVRDEQFF. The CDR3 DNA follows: TGTGCCACCAGCTTCGTCCGGGATGAGCAGTTCTTC.

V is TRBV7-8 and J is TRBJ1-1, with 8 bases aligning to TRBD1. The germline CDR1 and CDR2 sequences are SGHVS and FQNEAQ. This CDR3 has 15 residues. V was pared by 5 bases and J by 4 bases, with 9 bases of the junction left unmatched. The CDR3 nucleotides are TGTGCCAGCAGCCCTGACAGGGGCGACGGCACTGAAGCTTTCTTT. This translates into CASSPDRGDGTEAFF.

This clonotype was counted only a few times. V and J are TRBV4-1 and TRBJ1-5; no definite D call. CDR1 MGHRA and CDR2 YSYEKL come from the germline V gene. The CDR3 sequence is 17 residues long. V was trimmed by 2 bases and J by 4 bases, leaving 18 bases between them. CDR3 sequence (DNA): TGCGCCAGCAGCCAACTTTCTGTGAGGGAAGCTAATCAGCCCCAGCATTTT. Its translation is CASSQLSVREANQPQHF.

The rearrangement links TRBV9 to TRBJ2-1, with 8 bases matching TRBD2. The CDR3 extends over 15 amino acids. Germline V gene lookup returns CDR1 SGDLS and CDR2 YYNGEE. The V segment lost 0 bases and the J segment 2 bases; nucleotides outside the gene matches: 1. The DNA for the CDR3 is TGTGCCAGCAGCGTAGCGGGGGGGACCTACAATGAGCAGTTCTTC. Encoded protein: CASSVAGGTYNEQFF.

Here the CDR3 reads CASRGVSTEAFF. CDR3 in DNA: TGCGCCAGCCGAGGGGTTTCCACTGAAGCTTTCTTT. The rearrangement links TRBV10-1 to TRBJ1-1, with a possible D match to TRBD1 (5 bases). This CDR3 has 12 residues. Germline loops: CDR1 WNHNN, CDR2 SYGVQD (reference sequence). Between the trimmed V and J ends, which lost 8 bases and 4 bases, there was a span of 11 bases.

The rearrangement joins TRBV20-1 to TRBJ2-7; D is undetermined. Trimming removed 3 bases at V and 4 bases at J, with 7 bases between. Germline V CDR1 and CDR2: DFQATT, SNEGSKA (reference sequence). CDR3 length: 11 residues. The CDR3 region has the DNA TGCAGTGCTAGGGTCAATTACGAGCAGTACTTC. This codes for CSARVNYEQYF.

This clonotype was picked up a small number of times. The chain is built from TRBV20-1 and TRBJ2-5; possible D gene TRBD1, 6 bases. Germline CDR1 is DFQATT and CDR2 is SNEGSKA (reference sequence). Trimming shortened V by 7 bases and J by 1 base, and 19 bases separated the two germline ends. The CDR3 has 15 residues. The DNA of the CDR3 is TGCAGTGGCAGAAGGGTGGGGGCCCTCCAAGAGACCCAGTACTTC. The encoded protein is CSGRRVGALQETQYF.

The CDR3 here is CASSAPRLGPNSYEQYF. CDR3 sequence (DNA): TGTGCCAGCAGTGCCCCGCGGTTGGGGCCTAATTCCTACGAGCAGTACTTC. The chain combines TRBV25-1 with TRBJ2-7; perhaps TRBD1 as D (5 bases). V was pared by 4 bases and J by 1 base, with 20 bases between. The CDR3 length is 17 residues. Germline V gene lookup returns CDR1 MGHDK and CDR2 SYGVNS.

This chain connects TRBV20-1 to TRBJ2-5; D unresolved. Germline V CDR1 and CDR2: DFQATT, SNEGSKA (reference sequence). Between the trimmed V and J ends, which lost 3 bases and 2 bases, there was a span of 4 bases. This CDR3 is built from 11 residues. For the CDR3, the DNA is TGCAGTGCTAGGCGACAAGAGACCCAGTACTTC. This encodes CSARRQETQYF.

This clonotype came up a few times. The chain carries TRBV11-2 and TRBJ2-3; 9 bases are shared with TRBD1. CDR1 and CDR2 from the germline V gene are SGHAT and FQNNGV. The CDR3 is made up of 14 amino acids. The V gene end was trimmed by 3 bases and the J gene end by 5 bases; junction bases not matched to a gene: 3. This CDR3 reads CASSFGQGRDTQYF. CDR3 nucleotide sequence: TGTGCCAGCAGCTTCGGACAGGGGAGAGATACGCAGTATTTT.

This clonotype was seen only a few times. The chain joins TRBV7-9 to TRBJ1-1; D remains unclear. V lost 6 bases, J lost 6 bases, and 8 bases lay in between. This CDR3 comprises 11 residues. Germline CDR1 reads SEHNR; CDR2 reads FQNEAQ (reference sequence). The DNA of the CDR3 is TGTGCCAGCAGACCAGGAGCTGAAGCTTTCTTT. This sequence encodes CASRPGAEAFF.

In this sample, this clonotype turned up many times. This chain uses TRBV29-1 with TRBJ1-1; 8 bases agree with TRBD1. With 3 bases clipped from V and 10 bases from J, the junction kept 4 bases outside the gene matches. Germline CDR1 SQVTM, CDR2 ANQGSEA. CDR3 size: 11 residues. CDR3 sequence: CSVDGQGGAFF. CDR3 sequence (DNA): TGCAGCGTTGACGGACAGGGTGGAGCTTTCTTT.

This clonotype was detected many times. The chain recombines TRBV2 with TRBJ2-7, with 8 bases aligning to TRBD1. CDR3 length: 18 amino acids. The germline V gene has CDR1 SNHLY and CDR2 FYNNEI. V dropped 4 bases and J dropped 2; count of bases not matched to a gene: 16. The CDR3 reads CASSGVQSFRTGPYEQYF. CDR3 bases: TGTGCCAGCAGTGGGGTTCAGTCGTTTCGGACAGGGCCCTACGAGCAGTACTTC. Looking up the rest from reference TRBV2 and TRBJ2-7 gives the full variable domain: EPEVTQTPSHQVTQMGQEVILRCVPISNHLYFYWYRQILGQKVEFLVSFYNNEISEKSEIFDDQFSVERPDGSNFTLKIRSTKLEDSAMYFCASSGVQSFRTGPYEQYFGPGTRLTVT.

As DNA, the CDR3 is TGTGCCAGCAGCAAACCCGGAGATACGCAGTATTTT. Translation gives CASSKPGDTQYF. The chain carries TRBV21-1 and TRBJ2-3; the listed D gene, TRBD1, was not tested against the DNA. TRBV21-1 is labeled a pseudogene. The CDR3 has 12 amino acids.

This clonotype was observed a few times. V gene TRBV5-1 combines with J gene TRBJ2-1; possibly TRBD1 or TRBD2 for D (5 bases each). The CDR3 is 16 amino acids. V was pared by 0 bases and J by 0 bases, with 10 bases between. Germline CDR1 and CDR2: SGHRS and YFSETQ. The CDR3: CASSLGGPSSYNEQFF. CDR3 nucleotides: TGCGCCAGCAGCTTGGGGGGACCGAGCTCCTACAATGAGCAGTTCTTC.

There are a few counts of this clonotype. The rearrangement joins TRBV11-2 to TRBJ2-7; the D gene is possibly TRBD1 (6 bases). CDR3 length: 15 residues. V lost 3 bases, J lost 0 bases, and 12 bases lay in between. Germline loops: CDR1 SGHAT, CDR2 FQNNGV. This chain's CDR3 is CASSFAGQSSYEQYF. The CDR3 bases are TGTGCCAGCAGCTTTGCCGGACAGAGCTCCTACGAGCAGTACTTC.

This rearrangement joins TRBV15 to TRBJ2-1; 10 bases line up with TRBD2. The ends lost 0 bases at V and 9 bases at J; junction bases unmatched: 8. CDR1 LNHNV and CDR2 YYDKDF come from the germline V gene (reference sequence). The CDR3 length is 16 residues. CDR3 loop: CATSRDSRLAGPEQFF. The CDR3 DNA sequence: TGTGCCACCAGCAGAGATTCGAGACTAGCGGGCCCTGAGCAGTTCTTC.

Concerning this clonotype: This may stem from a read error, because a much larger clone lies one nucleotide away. The CDR3 DNA sequence: TGTGCCAGCAGCTTATCCTATGGCTACACCTTC. This sequence encodes CASSLSYGYTF. V and J are TRBV7-9 and TRBJ1-2; D gene unclear. This CDR3 comprises 11 residues. V lost 2 bases to trimming and J lost 4 bases, with 2 bases between them. From germline, CDR1 is SEHNR and CDR2 FQNEAQ (reference sequence).